The clone carrying this T cell receptor beta chain was seen repeatedly, ten times or more. Serving as healthy controls were blood bank volunteers based in Maryland, USA. This record belongs to a study of neurological immune-mediated disorders. TCRdb independently ran MiXCR on the 5' RACE reads; one entry per CDR3 protein. The sample includes roughly 80,000 distinct CDR3 sequences, approximately 10% of them seen just once. Germline lookup yields CDR1 SGHTA and CDR2 FQGNSA. V lost 5 bases to trimming and J lost 0 bases, with 18 bases between them. This CDR3 has 17 residues. The chain combines TRBV7-2 with TRBJ2-3; the D is unclear. Source material: PBMCs. The receptor comes from a man aged 45-65 years in good health. The CDR3, as DNA: TGTGCCAGCAGCAGCTTAAGGATGGCAACTAGCACAGATACGCAGTATTTT. It encodes CASSSLRMATSTDTQYF.